This TCR beta chain was identified in a study of patients and donors after allogeneic stem cell transplantation. Germline V CDR1 and CDR2: SNHLY, FYNNEI. V was trimmed by 0 bases and J by 4 bases, leaving 9 bases between them. The CDR3 extends over 15 amino acids. MiXCR, run by TCRdb on the RT-PCR reads, gives a single entry per CDR3 protein. This table holds about a million distinct CDR3 sequences, about a sixth found once. The specimen was blood, either unsorted or a sorted T cell fraction (not recorded which). This TCR was sampled from a human donor who was either an allogeneic HSCT recipient or a stem cell or donor lymphocyte infusion donor (not recorded which). It is not recorded whose cells these are; they may come from a transplant donor. This chain joins TRBV2 and TRBJ2-2, with a possible D match to TRBD1 (5 bases). Here the CDR3 DNA reads TGTGCCAGCAGTGAAGCGTTAGGGGTCACCGGGGAGCTGTTTTTT. The encoded protein is CASSEALGVTGELFF.